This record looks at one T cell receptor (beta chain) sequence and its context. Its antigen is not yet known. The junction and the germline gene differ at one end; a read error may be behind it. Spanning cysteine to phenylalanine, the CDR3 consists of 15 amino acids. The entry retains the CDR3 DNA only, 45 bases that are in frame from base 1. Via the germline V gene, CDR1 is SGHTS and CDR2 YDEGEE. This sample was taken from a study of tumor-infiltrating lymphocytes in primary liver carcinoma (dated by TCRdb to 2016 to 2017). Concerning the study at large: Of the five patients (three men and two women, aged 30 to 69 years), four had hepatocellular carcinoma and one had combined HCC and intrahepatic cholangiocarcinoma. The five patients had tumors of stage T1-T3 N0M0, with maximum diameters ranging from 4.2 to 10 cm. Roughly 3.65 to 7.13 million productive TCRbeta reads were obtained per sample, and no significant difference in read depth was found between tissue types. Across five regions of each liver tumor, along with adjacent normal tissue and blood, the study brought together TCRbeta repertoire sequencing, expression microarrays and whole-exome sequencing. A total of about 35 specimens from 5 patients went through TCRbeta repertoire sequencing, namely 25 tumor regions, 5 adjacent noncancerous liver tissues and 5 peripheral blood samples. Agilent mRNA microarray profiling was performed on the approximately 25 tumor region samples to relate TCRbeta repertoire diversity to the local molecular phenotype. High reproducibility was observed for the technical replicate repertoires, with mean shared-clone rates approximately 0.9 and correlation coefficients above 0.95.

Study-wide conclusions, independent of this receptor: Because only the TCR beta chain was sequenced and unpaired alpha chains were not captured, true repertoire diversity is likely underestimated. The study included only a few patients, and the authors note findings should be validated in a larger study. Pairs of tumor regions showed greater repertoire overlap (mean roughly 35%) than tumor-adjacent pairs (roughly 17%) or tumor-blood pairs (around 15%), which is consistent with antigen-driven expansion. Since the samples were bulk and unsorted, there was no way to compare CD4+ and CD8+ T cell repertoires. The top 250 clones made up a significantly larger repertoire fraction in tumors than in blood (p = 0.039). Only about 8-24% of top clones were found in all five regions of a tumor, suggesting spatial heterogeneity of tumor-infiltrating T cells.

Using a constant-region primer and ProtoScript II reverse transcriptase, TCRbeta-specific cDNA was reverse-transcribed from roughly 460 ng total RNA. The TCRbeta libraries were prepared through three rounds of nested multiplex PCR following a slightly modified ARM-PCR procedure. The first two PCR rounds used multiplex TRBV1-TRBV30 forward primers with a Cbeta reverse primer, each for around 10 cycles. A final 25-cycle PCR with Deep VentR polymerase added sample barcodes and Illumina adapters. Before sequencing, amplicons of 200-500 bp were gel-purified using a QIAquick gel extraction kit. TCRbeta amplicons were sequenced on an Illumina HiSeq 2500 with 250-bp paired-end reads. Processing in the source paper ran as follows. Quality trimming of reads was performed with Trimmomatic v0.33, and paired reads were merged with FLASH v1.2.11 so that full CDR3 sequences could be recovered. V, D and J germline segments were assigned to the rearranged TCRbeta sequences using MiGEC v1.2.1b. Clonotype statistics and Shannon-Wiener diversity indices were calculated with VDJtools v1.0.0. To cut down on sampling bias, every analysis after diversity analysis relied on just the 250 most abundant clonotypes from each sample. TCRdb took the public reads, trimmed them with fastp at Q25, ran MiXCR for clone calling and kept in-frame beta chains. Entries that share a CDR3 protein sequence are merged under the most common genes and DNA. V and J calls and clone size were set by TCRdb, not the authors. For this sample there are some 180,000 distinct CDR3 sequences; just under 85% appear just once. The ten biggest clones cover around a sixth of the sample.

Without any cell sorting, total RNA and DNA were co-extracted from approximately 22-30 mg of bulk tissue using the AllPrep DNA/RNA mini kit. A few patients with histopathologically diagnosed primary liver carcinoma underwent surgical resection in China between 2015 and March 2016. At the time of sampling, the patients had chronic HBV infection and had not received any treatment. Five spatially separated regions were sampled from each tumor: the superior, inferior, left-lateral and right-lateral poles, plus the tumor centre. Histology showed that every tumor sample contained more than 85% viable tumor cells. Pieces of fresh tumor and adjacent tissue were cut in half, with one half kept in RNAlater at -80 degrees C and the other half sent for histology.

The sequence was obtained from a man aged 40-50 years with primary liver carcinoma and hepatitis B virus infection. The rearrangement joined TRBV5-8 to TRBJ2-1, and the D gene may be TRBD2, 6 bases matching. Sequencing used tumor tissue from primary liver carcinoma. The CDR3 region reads CASSKDGSSYKEQFF. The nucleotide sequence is TGTGCCAGCAGTAAGGACGGGAGCTCCTACAAAGAGCAGTTCTTC.